This T cell receptor (beta chain) came from a study of monozygotic twins with inflammatory bowel disease. Study results and caveats: Patients got different immunosuppressive treatments, which may have made their repertoires more variable. IBD patients shared fewer clonotypes with other individuals than healthy twins, especially patients with disease activity signs. A lone strong IBD-associated signal or clonotype found no support.

Using the 5' RACE reads, TCRdb records one entry per CDR3 protein without DNA. The sample holds just over 300,000 distinct CDR3 sequences. Per germline, CDR1 MDHEN and CDR2 SYDVKM. This CDR3 has 16 residues. Worth noting for this clonotype: The antigen remains undetermined.

The TCR comes from a human donor with ulcerative colitis or Crohn's disease, or a healthy co-twin of an affected twin (not recorded which). The rearrangement joins TRBV28 to TRBJ2-5; absent DNA, TCRdb's TRBD2 call cannot be checked. Sequenced: blood. CDR3 region: CASSGQRELGQETQYF.